This TCR beta chain was recovered during a study of T cells in localized non-small cell lung cancer. Study-wide findings and caveats: A median of around 60 of the top 100 tumor clones appeared in adjacent lung, which was paired and uninvolved.

TCRdb's table, derived via immunoSEQ multiplex PCR, lists solely in-frame clones and lacks some. The sample carries 40,000 to 55,000 clones, approximately 81% recorded once. CDR3 length equals 14 residues. Germline-derived CDR1 and CDR2 are ENHRY and SYGVKD. The germline V and J ends were trimmed by 2 bases and 0 bases, with 5 bases remaining between them. This clone occurred once. Its target is not known. The TCR comes from a man aged 35-69 years with stage III lung adenocarcinoma. The input for sequencing was peripheral blood mononuclear cells, taken before any cancer treatment. The chain employs TRBV10-3 and TRBJ1-3; no clear D gene. The CDR3 DNA is TGTGCCATCAGTGAGAGGACCTCTGGAAACACCATATATTTT. This encodes CAISERTSGNTIYF.